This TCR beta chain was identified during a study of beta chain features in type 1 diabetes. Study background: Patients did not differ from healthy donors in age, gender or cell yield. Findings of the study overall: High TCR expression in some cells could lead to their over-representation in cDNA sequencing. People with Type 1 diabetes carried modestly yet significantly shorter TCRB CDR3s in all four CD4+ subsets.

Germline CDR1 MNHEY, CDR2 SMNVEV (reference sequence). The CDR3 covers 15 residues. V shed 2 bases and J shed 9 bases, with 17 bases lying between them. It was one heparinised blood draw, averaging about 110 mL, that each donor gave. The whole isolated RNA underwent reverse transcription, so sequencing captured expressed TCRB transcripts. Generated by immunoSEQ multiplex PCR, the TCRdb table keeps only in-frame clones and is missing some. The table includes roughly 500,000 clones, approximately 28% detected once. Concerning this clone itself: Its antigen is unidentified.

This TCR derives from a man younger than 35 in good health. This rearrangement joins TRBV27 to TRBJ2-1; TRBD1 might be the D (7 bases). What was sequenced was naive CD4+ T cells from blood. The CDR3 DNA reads TGTGCCAGCAGTTTAGGAGGGAACCCAGGGGGTGAGCAGTTCTTC. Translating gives CASSLGGNPGGEQFF.